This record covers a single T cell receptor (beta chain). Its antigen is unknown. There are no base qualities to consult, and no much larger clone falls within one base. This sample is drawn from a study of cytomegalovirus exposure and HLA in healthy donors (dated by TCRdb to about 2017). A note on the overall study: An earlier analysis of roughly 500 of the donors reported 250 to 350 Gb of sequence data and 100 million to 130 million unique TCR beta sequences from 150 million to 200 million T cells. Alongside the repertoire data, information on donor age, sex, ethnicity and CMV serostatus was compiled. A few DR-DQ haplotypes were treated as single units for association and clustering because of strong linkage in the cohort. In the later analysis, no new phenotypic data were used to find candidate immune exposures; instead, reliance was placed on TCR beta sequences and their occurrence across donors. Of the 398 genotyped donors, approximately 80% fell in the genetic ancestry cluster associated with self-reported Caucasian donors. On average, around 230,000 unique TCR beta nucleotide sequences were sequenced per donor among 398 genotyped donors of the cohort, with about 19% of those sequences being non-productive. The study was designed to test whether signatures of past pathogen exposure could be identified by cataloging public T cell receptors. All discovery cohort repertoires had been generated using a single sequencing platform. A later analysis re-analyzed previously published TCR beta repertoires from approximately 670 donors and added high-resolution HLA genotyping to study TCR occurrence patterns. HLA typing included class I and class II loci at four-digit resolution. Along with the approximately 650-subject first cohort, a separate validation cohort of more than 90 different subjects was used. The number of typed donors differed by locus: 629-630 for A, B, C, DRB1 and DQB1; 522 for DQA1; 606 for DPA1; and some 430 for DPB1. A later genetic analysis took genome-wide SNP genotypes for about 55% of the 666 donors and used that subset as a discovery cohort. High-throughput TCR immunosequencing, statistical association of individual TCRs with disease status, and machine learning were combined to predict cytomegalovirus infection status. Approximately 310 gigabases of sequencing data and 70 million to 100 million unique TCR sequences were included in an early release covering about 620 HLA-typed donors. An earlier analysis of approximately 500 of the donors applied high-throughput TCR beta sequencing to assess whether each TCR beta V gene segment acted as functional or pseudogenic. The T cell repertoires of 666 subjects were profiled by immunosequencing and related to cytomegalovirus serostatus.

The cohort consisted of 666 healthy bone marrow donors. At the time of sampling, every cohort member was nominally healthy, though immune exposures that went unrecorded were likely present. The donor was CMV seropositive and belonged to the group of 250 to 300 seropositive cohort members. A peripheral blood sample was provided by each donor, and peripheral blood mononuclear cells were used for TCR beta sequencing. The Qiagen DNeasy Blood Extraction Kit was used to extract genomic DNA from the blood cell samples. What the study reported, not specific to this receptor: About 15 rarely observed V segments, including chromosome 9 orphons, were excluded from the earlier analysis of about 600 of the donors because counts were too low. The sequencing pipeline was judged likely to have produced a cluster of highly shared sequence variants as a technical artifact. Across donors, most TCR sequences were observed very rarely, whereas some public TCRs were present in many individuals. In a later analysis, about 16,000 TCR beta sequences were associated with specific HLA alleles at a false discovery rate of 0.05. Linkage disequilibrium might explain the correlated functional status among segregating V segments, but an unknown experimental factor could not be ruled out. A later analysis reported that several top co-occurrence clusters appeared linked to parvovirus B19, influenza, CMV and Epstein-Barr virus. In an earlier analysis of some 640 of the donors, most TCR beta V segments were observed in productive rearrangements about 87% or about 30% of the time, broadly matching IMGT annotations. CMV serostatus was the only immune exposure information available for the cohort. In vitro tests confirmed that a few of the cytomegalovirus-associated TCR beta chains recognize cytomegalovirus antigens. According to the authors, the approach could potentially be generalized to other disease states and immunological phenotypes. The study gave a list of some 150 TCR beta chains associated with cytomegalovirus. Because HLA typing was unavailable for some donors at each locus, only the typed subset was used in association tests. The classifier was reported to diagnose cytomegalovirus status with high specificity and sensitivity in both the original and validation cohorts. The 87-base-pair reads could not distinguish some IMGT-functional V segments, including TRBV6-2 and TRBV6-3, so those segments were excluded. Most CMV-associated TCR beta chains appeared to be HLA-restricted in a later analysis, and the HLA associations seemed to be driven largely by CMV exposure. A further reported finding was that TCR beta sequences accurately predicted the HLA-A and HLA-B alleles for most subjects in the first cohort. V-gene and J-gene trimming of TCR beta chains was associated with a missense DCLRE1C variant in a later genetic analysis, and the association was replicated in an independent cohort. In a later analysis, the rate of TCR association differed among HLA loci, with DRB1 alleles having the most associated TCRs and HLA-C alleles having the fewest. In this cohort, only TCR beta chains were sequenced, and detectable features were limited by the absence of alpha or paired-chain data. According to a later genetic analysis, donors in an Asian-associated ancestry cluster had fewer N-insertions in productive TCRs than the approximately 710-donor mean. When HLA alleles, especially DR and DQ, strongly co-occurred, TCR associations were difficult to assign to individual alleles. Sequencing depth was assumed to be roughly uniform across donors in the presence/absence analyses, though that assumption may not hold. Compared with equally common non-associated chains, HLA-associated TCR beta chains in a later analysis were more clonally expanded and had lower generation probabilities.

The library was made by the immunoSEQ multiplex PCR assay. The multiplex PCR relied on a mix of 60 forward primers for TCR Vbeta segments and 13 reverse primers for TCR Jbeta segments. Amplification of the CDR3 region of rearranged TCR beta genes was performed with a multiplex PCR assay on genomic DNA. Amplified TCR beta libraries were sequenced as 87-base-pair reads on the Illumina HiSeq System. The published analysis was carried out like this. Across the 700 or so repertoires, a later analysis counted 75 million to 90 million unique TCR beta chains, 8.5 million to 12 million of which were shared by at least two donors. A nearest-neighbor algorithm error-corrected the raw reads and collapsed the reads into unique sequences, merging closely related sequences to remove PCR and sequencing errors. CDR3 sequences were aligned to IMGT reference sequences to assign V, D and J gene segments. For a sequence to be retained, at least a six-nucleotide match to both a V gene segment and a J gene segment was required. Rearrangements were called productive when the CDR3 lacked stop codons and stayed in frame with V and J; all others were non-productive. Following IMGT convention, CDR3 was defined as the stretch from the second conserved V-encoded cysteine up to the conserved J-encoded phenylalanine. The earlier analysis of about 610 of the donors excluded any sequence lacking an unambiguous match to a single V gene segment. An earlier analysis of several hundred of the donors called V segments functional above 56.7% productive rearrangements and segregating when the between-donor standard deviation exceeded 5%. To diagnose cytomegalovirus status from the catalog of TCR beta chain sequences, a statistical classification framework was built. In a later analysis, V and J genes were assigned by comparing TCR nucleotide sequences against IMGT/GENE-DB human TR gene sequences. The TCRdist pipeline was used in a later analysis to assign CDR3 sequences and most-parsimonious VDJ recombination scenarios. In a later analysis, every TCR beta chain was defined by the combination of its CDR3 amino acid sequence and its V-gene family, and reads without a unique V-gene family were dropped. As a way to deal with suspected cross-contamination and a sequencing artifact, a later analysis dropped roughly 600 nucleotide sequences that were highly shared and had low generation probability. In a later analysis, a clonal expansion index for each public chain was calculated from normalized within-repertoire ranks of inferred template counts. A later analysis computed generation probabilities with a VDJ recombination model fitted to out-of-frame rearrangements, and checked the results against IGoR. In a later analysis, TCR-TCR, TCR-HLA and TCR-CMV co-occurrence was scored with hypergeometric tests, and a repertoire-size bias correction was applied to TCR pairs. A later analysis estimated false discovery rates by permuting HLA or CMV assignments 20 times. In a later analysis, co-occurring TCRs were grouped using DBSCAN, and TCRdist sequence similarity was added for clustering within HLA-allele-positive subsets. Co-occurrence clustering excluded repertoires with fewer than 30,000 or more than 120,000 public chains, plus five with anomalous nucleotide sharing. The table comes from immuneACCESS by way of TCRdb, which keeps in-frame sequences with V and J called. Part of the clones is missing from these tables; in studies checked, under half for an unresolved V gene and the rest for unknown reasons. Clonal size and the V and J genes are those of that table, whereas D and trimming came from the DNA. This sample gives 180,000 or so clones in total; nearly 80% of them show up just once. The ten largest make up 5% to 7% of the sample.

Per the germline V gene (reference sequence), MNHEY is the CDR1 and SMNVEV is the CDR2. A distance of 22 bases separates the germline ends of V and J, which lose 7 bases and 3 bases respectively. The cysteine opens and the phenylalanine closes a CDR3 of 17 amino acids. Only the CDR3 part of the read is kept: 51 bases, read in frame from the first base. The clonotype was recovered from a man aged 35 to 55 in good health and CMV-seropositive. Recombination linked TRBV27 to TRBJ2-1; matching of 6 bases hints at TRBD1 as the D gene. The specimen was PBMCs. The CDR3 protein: CASTTWGLWTDYNEQFF. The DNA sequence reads TGTGCCAGCACCACTTGGGGTTTGTGGACAGACTACAATGAGCAGTTCTTC.